Listed below are T cell receptor beta chains from one sample, sequenced in a study of blood T cell repertoires in COVID-19. Profiled with immunoSEQ multiplex PCR; TCRdb holds only in-frame clones, not every one. The sample yields approximately 84,000 clones, around four fifths seen once. The sequencing sample was made of peripheral blood. The source is a human donor in a cohort sampled during active COVID-19. The CDR3 runs from the conserved cysteine through the conserved F or W. A D gene is named only where the DNA matches it firmly. Rows may omit the clone size; those that give it use once, few, many or a size class.

length	size	V	J	D	CDR3	DNA
13	NA	TRBV6-5	TRBJ2-7	NA	CASSREPRYEQYF	TGTGCCAGCAGCCGAGAGCCTCGGTACGAGCAGTACTTC
17	NA	TRBV10-3	TRBJ2-3	TRBD2	CAISGAIGRETSDTQYF	TGTGCCATCAGTGGGGCTATTGGGCGGGAGACCTCAGATACGCAGTATTTT
14	NA	TRBV27	TRBJ2-7	TRBD1	CASGTGTGFYEQYF	TGTGCCAGCGGAACTGGGACAGGATTTTACGAGCAGTACTTC
15	NA	TRBV3-1/TRBV3-2	TRBJ1-3	NA	CASSQDWGGRATIYF	TGTGCCAGCAGCCAAGATTGGGGGGGCCGGGCCACCATATATTTT
15	NA	TRBV5-1	TRBJ2-7	TRBD1	CASTPGTGFPHEQYF	TGCGCCAGCACCCCCGGGACAGGATTCCCCCACGAGCAGTACTTC
16	NA	TRBV19	TRBJ2-1	NA	CASSIDLRRAYNEQFF	TGTGCCAGTAGTATAGATCTGCGCAGGGCCTACAATGAGCAGTTCTTC
15	NA	TRBV6-5	TRBJ2-1	TRBD1	CASSYSGQGVNEQFF	TGTGCCAGCAGTTACTCGGGACAGGGGGTAAATGAGCAGTTCTTC
14	once	TRBV5-1	TRBJ2-5	TRBD1	CASSLQGERETQYF	TGCGCCAGCAGCTTACAGGGGGAACGGGAGACCCAGTACTTC
14	NA	TRBV27	TRBJ2-7	NA	CASSFRAGVNEQYF	TGTGCCAGCAGTTTCAGGGCAGGGGTCAACGAGCAGTACTTC
15	NA	TRBV2	TRBJ1-5	NA	CASRGQILSNQPQHF	TGTGCCAGCAGAGGACAAATCTTAAGCAATCAGCCCCAGCATTTT
11	NA	TRBV30	TRBJ1-1	NA	CAWSLKRGMEF	TGTGCCTGGAGCCTGAAAAGGGGAATGGAGTTT
13	NA	TRBV2	TRBJ1-6	NA	CASSEFEASSLHF	TGTGCCAGCAGCGAATTCGAGGCTTCATCCCTCCACTTT
16	NA	TRBV5-1	TRBJ2-3	TRBD2	CASSPRTSGVTDTQYF	TGCGCCAGCAGCCCCCGGACTAGCGGCGTCACAGATACGCAGTATTTT
17	NA	TRBV9	TRBJ2-1	TRBD2	CASSAQGLAGINNEQFF	TGTGCCAGCAGCGCCCAGGGACTAGCGGGCATAAACAATGAGCAGTTCTTC
15	few	TRBV2	TRBJ1-6	NA	CASSEEGNYNSPLHF	TGTGCCAGCAGTGAAGAGGGGAACTATAATTCACCCCTCCACTTT
14	NA	TRBV28	TRBJ2-3	TRBD2	CASLTSGFADTQYF	TGTGCCAGCTTGACTAGCGGGTTCGCAGATACGCAGTATTTT
16	NA	TRBV18	TRBJ1-5	NA	CASSPGLQGGNQPQHF	TGTGCCAGCTCACCGGGGCTACAGGGTGGCAATCAGCCCCAGCATTTT
15	NA	TRBV28	TRBJ1-5	TRBD1	CASSGGTGKDQPQHF	TGTGCCAGCAGCGGTGGGACAGGGAAGGATCAGCCCCAGCATTTT
18	NA	TRBV18	TRBJ2-1	TRBD2	CASSPRSAGLAGGPEQFF	TGTGCCAGCTCACCAAGGTCCGCTGGACTAGCGGGAGGACCGGAGCAGTTCTTC
17	NA	TRBV4-1	TRBJ2-3	TRBD1	CASSQAGGTGGADTQYF	TGCGCCAGCAGCCAAGCCGGGGGGACAGGGGGCGCAGATACGCAGTATTTT
14	NA	TRBV2	TRBJ2-1	TRBD2	CASIQREGLNEQFF	TGTGCCAGCATACAGCGGGAGGGCCTCAATGAGCAGTTCTTC
18	NA	TRBV6-2/TRBV6-3	TRBJ2-3	TRBD2	CASSYRSGGAVGTDTQYF	TGTGCCAGCAGTTATCGAAGCGGGGGGGCCGTCGGCACAGATACGCAGTATTTT
15	once	TRBV19	TRBJ1-5	NA	CASSSGSTSNQPQHF	TGTGCCAGTAGTAGTGGTTCTACTAGCAATCAGCCCCAGCATTTT
14	NA	TRBV2	TRBJ1-6	TRBD1	CASRGDSLVSPLHF	TGTGCCAGCAGGGGGGACAGCCTAGTTTCACCCCTCCACTTT
15	NA	TRBV5-5	TRBJ1-2	NA	CASSLGGGFDYGYTF	TGTGCCAGCAGCTTGGGCGGGGGCTTCGACTATGGCTACACCTTC
15	NA	TRBV5-4	TRBJ2-1	NA	CASSRRDSGYNEQFF	TGTGCCAGCAGCCGGCGGGACAGTGGATACAATGAGCAGTTCTTC
14	NA	TRBV6-5	TRBJ1-1	TRBD1	CASSSGTGALEAFF	TGTGCCAGCAGCTCCGGGACAGGGGCTCTTGAAGCTTTCTTT
13	NA	TRBV5-4	TRBJ1-2	NA	CASSFSRANGYTF	TGTGCCAGCAGCTTTAGCAGGGCGAATGGCTACACCTTC
16	NA	TRBV7-9	TRBJ2-7	TRBD2	CASSPRTSGSLAEQYF	TGTGCCAGCAGCCCCCGAACTAGCGGGAGTCTGGCCGAGCAGTACTTC
15	few	TRBV6-2/TRBV6-3	TRBJ1-2	TRBD1	CASSDQGQGAPGYTF	TGTGCCAGCAGTGACCAAGGACAGGGGGCGCCGGGCTACACCTTC
15	many	TRBV6-2/TRBV6-3	TRBJ2-1	TRBD2	CASSPVGLAGGEQFF	TGTGCCAGCAGCCCCGTGGGGCTAGCGGGAGGTGAGCAGTTCTTC
14	NA	TRBV2	TRBJ1-1	NA	CASSEAPRNTEAFF	TGTGCCAGCAGTGAAGCGCCGAGGAACACTGAAGCTTTCTTT
16	NA	TRBV19	TRBJ2-1	TRBD1	CASTPMGTGGRNEQFF	TGTGCCAGTACTCCGATGGGGACAGGGGGCCGGAATGAGCAGTTCTTC
15	few	TRBV7-2	TRBJ2-5	NA	CASSSRRTVQETQYF	TGTGCCAGCAGCTCGAGGCGGACAGTCCAAGAGACCCAGTACTTC
15	NA	TRBV9	TRBJ1-1	NA	CASSVEAGSYTEAFF	TGTGCCAGCAGCGTAGAGGCAGGTTCCTACACTGAAGCTTTCTTT
15	NA	TRBV28	TRBJ1-4	TRBD1	CASITGGTGGEKLFF	TGTGCCAGCATCACAGGGGGGACAGGGGGTGAAAAACTGTTTTTT
14	few	TRBV5-6	TRBJ1-2	NA	CASSLDLANYGYTF	TGTGCCAGCAGCTTAGACCTAGCTAACTATGGCTACACCTTC
15	NA	TRBV24-1	TRBJ2-1	NA	CATSDNGKQYNEQFF	TGTGCCACCAGTGATAACGGGAAACAATACAATGAGCAGTTCTTC
12	NA	TRBV12-3/TRBV12-4	TRBJ2-7	TRBD1	CASSKDRLEQYF	TGTGCCAGCAGTAAGGACAGGCTCGAGCAGTACTTC
16	NA	TRBV3-1/TRBV3-2	TRBJ1-1	TRBD1	CASSHRTGGRLTEAFF	TGTGCCAGCAGCCACCGAACAGGGGGTCGTTTGACTGAAGCTTTCTTT
16	NA	TRBV5-1	TRBJ2-1	TRBD1	CASSLAGTGAYNEQFF	TGCGCCAGCAGCTTGGCCGGGACAGGGGCTTACAATGAGCAGTTCTTC
14	NA	TRBV2	TRBJ2-2	NA	CASKRDTVYGELFF	TGTGCCAGCAAACGAGACACCGTGTACGGGGAGCTGTTTTTT
12	NA	TRBV6-5	TRBJ2-5	TRBD1	CASTGQGSTQYF	TGTGCCAGCACAGGACAGGGTTCTACCCAGTACTTC
11	NA	TRBV20-1	TRBJ1-1	NA	CSARENTEAFF	TGCAGTGCTCGGGAAAACACTGAAGCTTTCTTT
14	NA	TRBV7-7	TRBJ2-2	NA	CASSLDRTGGELFF	TGTGCTAGCAGCTTGGACAGAACGGGCGGGGAGCTGTTTTTT
19	NA	TRBV28	TRBJ1-6	TRBD1	CASSKTGQVVKSYNSPLHF	TGTGCCAGCAGTAAAACGGGACAGGTTGTAAAATCCTATAATTCACCCCTCCACTTT
14	NA	TRBV5-1	TRBJ2-5	NA	CASSLAAAQETQYF	TGCGCCAGCAGCTTGGCCGCGGCACAAGAGACCCAGTACTTC
16	NA	TRBV5-4	TRBJ1-1	TRBD1	CASSLGQGQMNTEAFF	TGTGCCAGCAGCTTGGGACAGGGGCAGATGAACACTGAAGCTTTCTTT
16	NA	TRBV11-2	TRBJ2-5	TRBD1	CASSSGQGQRMGTQYF	TGTGCCAGCAGCTCCGGACAGGGTCAGCGGATGGGGACCCAGTACTTC
12	NA	TRBV29-1	TRBJ2-5	TRBD1	CSVRDSQETQYF	TGCAGCGTTCGGGACAGTCAAGAGACCCAGTACTTC
16	NA	TRBV5-4	TRBJ1-2	NA	CASSLGQGTSPYGYTF	TGTGCCAGCAGCTTGGGGCAGGGGACGAGTCCCTATGGCTACACCTTC
17	NA	TRBV10-2	TRBJ2-7	TRBD2	CASSESGGLSRAYEQYF	TGCGCCAGCAGTGAGTCGGGGGGGTTAAGCAGGGCCTACGAGCAGTACTTC
14	NA	TRBV2	TRBJ2-1	TRBD2	CASSRTSGVNEQFF	TGTGCCAGCAGCCGGACTAGCGGGGTCAATGAGCAGTTCTTC
17	NA	TRBV10-3	TRBJ2-1	TRBD2	CAISEWISGSSYNEQFF	TGTGCCATCAGTGAGTGGATTAGCGGGAGCTCCTACAATGAGCAGTTCTTC